The rows below give T cell receptor beta chains drawn from one sample of a study of CD8 T cells in ankylosing spondylitis. TCRdb analysed the 5' RACE reads with MiXCR anew, one entry per CDR3 protein. The sample holds hundreds of thousands of distinct CDR3 sequences, approximately 17% seen once. The sample was blood, either unsorted or a sorted T cell fraction (not recorded which). These receptors all come from a male donor with ankylosing spondylitis. Both conserved end residues are part of each CDR3.

j_gene	v_gene	CDR3aa
TRBJ1-5	TRBV27	CASSWSGNSNQPQHF
TRBJ2-5	TRBV5-6	CASSSPRASGQFLAYGGTQYF
TRBJ2-3	TRBV20-1	CSASGSTQHTQYF
TRBJ2-3	TRBV12-3/TRBV12-4	CASSLTFPTDTQYF
TRBJ2-7	TRBV20-1	CSARLLVIYEQYF
TRBJ1-2	TRBV7-9	CASNLLQGAYGYTF
TRBJ2-1	TRBV7-2	CASSLSSGSSYNEQFF
TRBJ1-4	TRBV9	CASSGQGATNEKLFF
TRBJ2-3	TRBV2	CASSKWGATDTQYF
TRBJ2-5	TRBV28	CASSLSGVGETQYF
TRBJ1-1	TRBV7-3	CASSLGPRGTEAFF
TRBJ2-5	TRBV5-1	CASSLLTEETQYF
TRBJ2-3	TRBV20-1	CSAPKRAFTDTQYF
TRBJ2-7	TRBV28	CASSFGVHEQYF
TRBJ2-5	TRBV7-2	CASSLGTSRGQETQYF
TRBJ2-1	TRBV7-8	CASSYGASGRRNEQFF
TRBJ2-1	TRBV19	CASSRQGPKLNEQFF
TRBJ1-2	TRBV12-3/TRBV12-4	CASSLALRGSSMGYTF
TRBJ1-1	TRBV18	CASSPRQATAFMNTEAFF
TRBJ2-2	TRBV28	CASSGALGGTGELFF
TRBJ1-4	TRBV27	CASSLRGYPNEKLFF
TRBJ2-3	TRBV14	CASSPASRPTDTQYF
TRBJ2-2	TRBV5-5	CASSLRDTHTGELFF
TRBJ2-7	TRBV7-8	CASSFPPGLNYEQYF
TRBJ1-1	TRBV28	CASGQGALTEAFF
TRBJ2-7	TRBV6-2/TRBV6-3	CASGWGHEQYF
TRBJ2-7	TRBV20-1	CSAQDPGQGGSYEQYF
TRBJ2-5	TRBV20-1	CSAKLVQETQYF
TRBJ1-1	TRBV5-1	CASSPGQGTDAFF
TRBJ2-7	TRBV24-1	CATRATSGSNEQYF
TRBJ2-5	TRBV3-1	CASSQRGGQRETQHF
TRBJ2-1	TRBV12-3/TRBV12-4	CASSLAVAGSYNEQFF
TRBJ1-1	TRBV27	CASSLWIGTALVEAFF
TRBJ2-7	TRBV20-1	CSAPTDLDEQYF
TRBJ1-5	TRBV12-3/TRBV12-4	CASSLSSLYGGSQPQHF
TRBJ2-3	TRBV2	CAIDSGNTQYF
TRBJ2-3	TRBV20-1	CSAPKTSGAGDTQYF
TRBJ1-5	TRBV6-1	CASSPNRSNQPQHF
TRBJ1-2	TRBV6-1	CASRAGTANYGYTF
TRBJ2-1	TRBV5-1	CASSSGLAGGIEQFF
TRBJ2-7	TRBV6-2/TRBV6-3	CASNSGRNPFSYEQYF
TRBJ2-4	TRBV7-9	CASSLVRGNENIQYF
TRBJ2-3	TRBV7-2	CASSLGQGANTQYF
TRBJ1-1	TRBV20-1	CSARDGGIPEAFF